This is a list of T cell receptor beta chains from one sample in a study of T cells in Graves' hyperthyroidism and ophthalmopathy. TCRdb recomputed calls from the multiplex PCR reads with MiXCR, one row per CDR3 protein. This sample has approximately 640,000 distinct CDR3 sequences, with 15% to 20% found just once. Sequenced material: blood. The receptors here all came from a man aged 45-60 years with Graves' hyperthyroidism. Both conserved end residues are part of each CDR3. Fields, in order: V gene, J gene, clone size, D gene, CDR3 protein, CDR3 DNA. The D gene is left open where the match is weak. Clone size is given for some rows only: seen once, a few or many times, or a class if the clone is expanded.

>TRBV2|TRBJ2-1|many|NA
CASSEGEIRTRQFF
TGTGCCAGCAGTGAAGGTGAAATCCGGACACGGCAGTTCTTC
>TRBV7-8|TRBJ2-1|many|NA
CASSAIRGRYLNEQFF
TGTGCCAGCAGCGCGATCAGGGGCCGCTACCTTAATGAGCAGTTCTTC
>TRBV6-1|TRBJ1-4|NA|TRBD1
CASSHTGQNEKLFF
TGTGCCAGCAGCCATACGGGACAGAATGAAAAACTGTTTTTT
>TRBV11-1|TRBJ2-7|many|NA
CASSLAAGYSYEQYF
TGTGCCAGCAGCTTAGCTGCCGGTTACTCCTACGAGCAGTACTTC
>TRBV10-2|TRBJ2-7|NA|TRBD2
CAAKTSGSYEQYF
TGCGCCGCAAAAACTAGCGGGAGCTACGAGCAGTACTTC
>TRBV30|TRBJ1-1|few|NA
CAWSQGGEAFF
TGTGCCTGGAGTCAGGGAGGTGAAGCTTTCTTT
>TRBV24-1|TRBJ2-1|many|NA
CATSDAGTSSYNEQFF
TGTGCCACCAGTGATGCCGGGACTTCATCCTACAATGAGCAGTTCTTC
>TRBV9|TRBJ2-2|NA|TRBD2
CASSWREATNTGELFF
TGTGCCAGCAGCTGGCGGGAGGCCACGAACACCGGGGAGCTGTTTTTT
>TRBV7-9|TRBJ2-2|few|NA
CASSLTAGTNTGELFF
TGTGCCAGCAGCTTAACCGCGGGTACGAACACCGGGGAGCTGTTTTTT
>TRBV28|TRBJ2-7|many|NA
CASSFGAADPYEQYF
TGTGCCAGCAGTTTCGGGGCGGCAGACCCCTACGAGCAGTACTTC
>TRBV12-3/TRBV12-4|TRBJ2-1|many|NA
CASSPPRGVRDNEQFF
TGTGCCAGCAGCCCTCCTCGGGGTGTTCGGGACAATGAGCAGTTCTTC
>TRBV28|TRBJ1-1|few|NA
CASSSGQSAFF
TGTGCCAGCAGTTCCGGACAGTCGGCTTTCTTT
>TRBV12-3/TRBV12-4|TRBJ1-5|many|NA
CASSFAGRNQPQHF
TGTGCCAGCAGTTTCGCGGGGAGAAATCAGCCCCAGCATTTT
>TRBV28|TRBJ2-1|few|TRBD2
CASSLSSGSLYNEQFF
TGTGCCAGCAGTTTAAGTAGCGGGAGTCTCTACAATGAGCAGTTCTTC
>TRBV14|TRBJ2-2|NA|NA
CASSQWGGELFF
TGTGCCAGCAGCCAGTGGGGCGGGGAGCTGTTTTTT
>TRBV28|TRBJ2-5|many|TRBD1
CASSPGQWETQYF
TGTGCCAGCAGTCCGGGACAGTGGGAGACCCAGTACTTC
>TRBV19|TRBJ2-3|few|TRBD1
CASEDRGNTDTQYF
TGTGCCAGCGAAGACAGGGGGAACACAGATACGCAGTATTTT
>TRBV29-1|TRBJ2-2|NA|TRBD1
CSVMPTGITGELFF
TGCAGCGTGATGCCGACAGGGATCACCGGGGAGCTGTTTTTT
>TRBV6-1|TRBJ1-2|many|NA
CASSRDANYGYTF
TGTGCCAGCAGCCGGGACGCTAACTATGGCTACACCTTC
>TRBV28|TRBJ2-1|many|NA
CASSLREDEQFF
TGTGCCAGCAGTTTGAGGGAGGATGAGCAGTTCTTC
>TRBV12-3/TRBV12-4|TRBJ2-1|many|TRBD2
CASRKREGRNEQFF
TGTGCCAGCAGGAAGCGGGAGGGCCGGAATGAGCAGTTCTTC
>TRBV27|TRBJ1-2|many|NA
CASTEDSAVGGYTF
TGTGCCAGCACCGAGGACTCGGCCGTTGGCGGCTACACCTTC
>TRBV6-2/TRBV6-3|TRBJ2-1|NA|TRBD2
CASSYSITSGYTGNEQFF
TGTGCCAGCAGTTACTCGATTACTAGCGGTTACACAGGAAATGAGCAGTTCTTC
>TRBV18|TRBJ2-5|many|NA
CASSPFRTEETQYF
TGTGCCAGCTCACCATTCAGGACGGAAGAGACCCAGTACTTC
>TRBV12-3/TRBV12-4|TRBJ1-5|NA|TRBD1
CASSSGQPRHF
TGTGCCAGCAGTTCGGGACAGCCCCGGCATTTT
>TRBV6-1|TRBJ2-5|many|NA
CASSEEGRSETQYF
TGTGCCAGCAGTGAAGAGGGCCGTTCCGAGACCCAGTACTTC
>TRBV18|TRBJ1-5|many|TRBD1
CASSNDRVSPQHF
TGTGCCAGCTCAAACGACAGGGTAAGTCCCCAGCATTTT
>TRBV28|TRBJ1-1|few|NA
CASSLLTQNTEAFF
TGTGCCAGCAGTTTACTAACCCAGAACACTGAAGCTTTCTTT